These 18 T cell receptor beta chains came from one sample sequenced in a study of blood T cell repertoires in COVID-19. Using immunoSEQ multiplex PCR, the repertoire was profiled, and TCRdb retains in-frame clones only, with some absent. This sample has hundreds of thousands of clones, with approximately 90% found just once. Sequenced material: peripheral blood. Every receptor here comes from a man aged 18 to 35 with COVID-19, enrolled during active disease.

This chain connects TRBV9 to TRBJ2-3; 7 nucleotides align to TRBD1. There are 15 residues in the CDR3. Germline V gene lookup returns CDR1 SGDLS and CDR2 YYNGEE. V shed 0 bases, J shed 0 bases, and the junction held 1 base outside the gene matches. The DNA for the CDR3 is TGTGCCAGCAGCGTAGGGGACAGTAGCACAGATACGCAGTATTTT. It yields the protein CASSVGDSSTDTQYF.

The V and J genes are TRBV6-5 and TRBJ2-1, with TRBD2 as a possible D gene (6 bases). The germline V and J ends were trimmed by 6 bases and 6 bases, with 18 bases remaining between them. The CDR3 loop spans 15 amino acids. Germline CDR1 is MNHEY and CDR2 is SVGAGI. DNA of the CDR3: TGTGCCAGCAGCCTCTCATTAGCGGTGCCCAATGAGCAGTTCTTC. Its translation: CASSLSLAVPNEQFF.

This rearrangement joins TRBV3-1 (or the pseudogene TRBV3-2) to TRBJ2-1, with D perhaps TRBD2 (6 bases). The germline V gene has CDR1 LGHDT and CDR2 YNNKEL (reference sequence). The CDR3 spans 11 residues. Between the trimmed V and J ends, which lost 10 bases and 9 bases, there was a span of 13 bases. The CDR3 spells CAIRRGGEQFF. Written as DNA, the CDR3 is TGTGCCATCCGACGGGGAGGTGAGCAGTTCTTC.

The chain couples TRBV19 to TRBJ2-3; TRBD2 is a possible D gene (5 bases). CDR1 and CDR2 from the germline V gene are LNHDA and SQIVND (reference sequence). The V end lost 2 bases, the J end lost 3 bases, and 6 bases lay between the germline ends. This CDR3 is built from 13 residues. The CDR3 region is CASSIRRTDTQYF. In nucleotides, the CDR3 is TGTGCCAGTAGTATAAGGAGGACAGATACGCAGTATTTT.

V gene TRBV9 combines with J gene TRBJ2-7; 10 bases are a match to TRBD1. The CDR3 is 16 residues long. V shed 0 bases, J shed 6 bases, and the junction held 9 bases outside the gene matches. Germline V gene lookup returns CDR1 SGDLS and CDR2 YYNGEE. The CDR3 DNA reads as TGTGCCAGCAGCGTAGGAACCGGGACAGGGGTGGTCGAGCAGTACTTC. Its protein product is CASSVGTGTGVVEQYF. Full variable domain (missing parts from reference TRBV9 and TRBJ2-7): DSGVTQTPKHLITATGQRVTLRCSPRSGDLSVYWYQQSLDQGLQFLIQYYNGEERAKGNILERFSAQQFPDLHSELNLSSLELGDSALYFCASSVGTGTGVVEQYFGPGTRLTVT.

A single count supports this clone. The chain employs TRBV27 and TRBJ1-2; 7 bases match TRBD1. The CDR3 loop spans 14 amino acids. J was trimmed by 4 bases and V by 4 bases; bases with no gene match: 6. CDR1 is MNHEY, CDR2 SMNVEV, per germline (reference sequence). The CDR3 DNA reads as TGTGCCAGCAGTTCCCTGGACAGGCCCTATGGCTACACCTTC. Translated, it gives CASSSLDRPYGYTF.

The chain carries TRBV29-1 and TRBJ2-5; 10 positions match TRBD2. J lost 2 bases, V lost 3 bases, and 9 bases had no gene match. CDR3 size: 16 residues. The germline gives CDR1 SQVTM, CDR2 ANQGSEA. In DNA, the CDR3 is TGCAGCGTTGAGTCGCTAGCGGGGGTGAGGCAAGAGACCCAGTACTTC. Its translation is CSVESLAGVRQETQYF.

The CDR3 DNA is TGCGCCAGCCGACCAACAACTAACACAGATACGCAGTATTTT. This sequence encodes CASRPTTNTDTQYF. The chain has TRBV5-1 and TRBJ2-3, with D unclear. The CDR3 loop spans 14 amino acids. V gave up 7 bases and J gave up 2 bases, with 14 bases separating them. The germline gives CDR1 SGHRS, CDR2 YFSETQ.

The sample holds one count of this clone. The chain couples TRBV6-4 to TRBJ2-1, with unresolved D. The CDR3 loop spans 11 amino acids. The germline CDR1 and CDR2 sequences are MRHNA and SNTAGT. V lost 6 bases, J lost 15 bases, and 15 bases lay in between. This chain's CDR3 is CASSYADRLFF. As DNA, the CDR3 is TGTGCCAGCAGCTACGCGGATCGACTGTTCTTC.

This clone was detected only a few times. This rearrangement joins TRBV2 to TRBJ2-6, with a tentative D call TRBD1 (6 bases). Germline assignment: CDR1 SNHLY and CDR2 FYNNEI. CDR3 length: 14 residues. Trimming took 7 bases from V and 1 from J, leaving 8 bases between them. CDR3 amino acids: CASTDRSGANVLTF. The DNA for the CDR3 is TGTGCCAGCACCGACAGGTCTGGGGCCAACGTCCTGACTTTC.

With regard to this clone: Additional DNA sequences in this sample encode the identical CDR3. V gene TRBV19 combines with J gene TRBJ1-5, with D perhaps matching TRBD1 (5 bases). CDR1 LNHDA and CDR2 SQIVND come from the germline V gene (reference sequence). The CDR3 runs 14 residues. V was trimmed by 2 bases and J by 4 bases, leaving 9 bases between them. CDR3 nucleotides: TGTGCCAGTAGTATACAGGGAGGTAATCAGCCCCAGCATTTT. As protein: CASSIQGGNQPQHF.

This chain links TRBV20-1 with TRBJ2-1; 10 positions agree with TRBD2. The ends lost 3 bases at V and 9 bases at J; junction bases unmatched: 11. This CDR3 has 15 amino acids. Per the germline V gene, CDR1 is DFQATT and CDR2 is SNEGSKA (reference sequence). CDR3 sequence reads: CSASPGLAGASEQFF. The CDR3 bases are TGCAGTGCTAGTCCCGGCCTAGCGGGAGCATCTGAGCAGTTCTTC.

V and J are TRBV7-3 and TRBJ2-2, with 7 positions matching TRBD2. Per germline, CDR1 SGHTA and CDR2 FQGTGA. Trimming removed 1 base from V and 2 bases from J; junction bases left unmatched: 7. The CDR3 is 17 residues long. Written as DNA, the CDR3 is TGTGCCAGCAGCTTAAAAGGACTAGGAATAAACACCGGGGAGCTGTTTTTT. Residues: CASSLKGLGINTGELFF.

The V and J genes are TRBV3-1 (or the pseudogene TRBV3-2) and TRBJ1-1; no definite D call. CDR1 and CDR2 (germline): LGHDT, YNNKEL (reference sequence). The V end was cut by 4 bases, the J end by 3 bases, with 6 bases between. This CDR3 is built from 12 residues. Here the CDR3 reads CASSRGYTEAFF. The CDR3 DNA reads as TGTGCCAGCAGCCGAGGATACACTGAAGCTTTCTTT.

The chain uses TRBV5-1 and TRBJ2-1; D is unclear. CDR1 and CDR2 from the germline V gene are SGHRS and YFSETQ. V shed 3 bases and J shed 10 bases, with 8 bases lying between them. The CDR3 is made up of 11 amino acids. The CDR3 DNA is TGCGCCAGCAGCTACGGGTTGGAGCAGTTCTTC. Amino acids: CASSYGLEQFF. Together with reference TRBV5-1 and TRBJ2-1, the CDR3 gives the full variable domain: KAGVTQTPRYLIKTRGQQVTLSCSPISGHRSVSWYQQTPGQGLQFLFEYFSETQRNKGNFPGRFSGRQFSNSRSEMNVSTLELGDSALYLCASSYGLEQFFGPGTRLTVL.

J is TRBJ2-1 and V is TRBV29-1, with TRBD1 as a possible D gene (5 bases). CDR3 length: 15 residues. The V gene lost 8 bases and the J gene lost 1 base, with 18 bases spanning the gap. Germline lookup yields CDR1 SQVTM and CDR2 ANQGSEA. This CDR3 is CSFSRAEVSYNEQFF. The CDR3 nucleotides read TGCAGCTTTAGCAGGGCGGAAGTGTCCTACAATGAGCAGTTCTTC.

This clone was counted a few times. V gene TRBV5-1 combines with J gene TRBJ1-5; D not resolved. Per the germline V gene, CDR1 is SGHRS and CDR2 is YFSETQ. The CDR3 consists of 14 residues. V was trimmed by 2 bases and J by 2 bases, leaving 8 bases between them. The CDR3 DNA follows: TGCGCCAGCAGCTTACTGGGAGGCAATCAGCCCCAGCATTTT. It codes for CASSLLGGNQPQHF.

The V and J genes are TRBV7-3 and TRBJ2-1; perhaps TRBD2 as D (5 bases). CDR1 and CDR2 (germline): SGHTA, FQGTGA. The V end was cut by 0 bases, the J end by 8 bases, with 8 bases between. The CDR3 sequence is 13 residues long. The CDR3 nucleotides read TGTGCCAGCAGCTTAACTAGGCGGGATGAGCAGTTCTTC. It codes for CASSLTRRDEQFF.